This T cell receptor (beta chain) was sequenced in a study of blood T cell repertoires in COVID-19 (dated by TCRdb to 2018 to 2021). Context from the whole study: Samples from collaborators originated in the United States, Italy and Spain and spanned both the acute and convalescent phases of COVID-19. A de-identified subject ID, COVID-19 status, age in years and sex were almost always included in the sample metadata. A freely available public database, intended as a resource for researchers studying the immune response to SARS-CoV-2, is where the repertoires were released. HLA class I and class II types, where available, came from metadata supplied by the sample provider rather than from assay-based typing. The material from the prospective study consisted of cDNA or gDNA derived from T cells, B-cell-depleted T cells, or PBMCs. Subjects who had been exposed to COVID-19, were actively infected with it, or had recovered from it provided the deeply sampled blood TCRbeta repertoires that made up the dataset. Samples came from the ongoing ImmuneRACE study (first 160 participants) plus 1,254 subjects from 6 global collaborators. Study-level results and caveats: How much clinical and demographic metadata was included differed by source and by participant, and the metadata was provided uncurated.

TCRbeta CDR3 regions were amplified from genomic DNA using the immunoSEQ Assay, a bias-controlled multiplex PCR. The original methods were these. Nucleated cell counts per sample were estimated from amplification of reference gene primers within the assay. To quantify the absolute abundance of each unique TCRbeta CDR3 rearrangement, sequence reads were collapsed and filtered. For each sample, productive Simpson clonality was calculated by taking the square root of Simpson's diversity index across productive rearrangements. In its TCRdb copy, this immuneACCESS table keeps in-frame sequences only and misses some clones. Where compared with another copy, unresolved V genes explain less than half of these, and the others have no known cause. V, J and clone size are those of that table, while D and trimming were read from the DNA. For this sample the table gives 200,000 to 300,000 clones, of which about 79% were detected only once. The top ten clonotypes cover approximately 2.3% of the sample.

Samples from volunteer blood donors who had recovered from COVID-19 were contributed by a second Seattle source. Whole blood was collected in K2EDTA tubes by collaborating institutions according to the institutions' own protocols. Collaborator samples were shipped for TCRbeta analysis as frozen whole blood, isolated PBMCs, or DNA extracted from either sample type. CDR1 and CDR2, looked up from the germline V gene (reference sequence), are GTSNPN and SVGIG. Clipping removes 0 bases from V and 0 bases from J, with 6 as the unmatched junction base count. The CDR3 starts with the cysteine, ends with the phenylalanine, and has 16 residues. The DNA shown is the 48-base CDR3, in frame from base 1. To note about this clone: Its antigen is not yet known. No much larger clone is present one base from it, and per-base qualities are unavailable.

The sequenced material came from peripheral blood. The TCR comes from a man aged 40-50 years who had recovered from COVID-19. The chain joins TRBV30 to TRBJ2-5, and 8 junctional nucleotides match TRBD2. The CDR3 loop reads CAWSVWYGGDQETQYF. The sequenced DNA is TGTGCCTGGAGTGTATGGTACGGGGGGGACCAAGAGACCCAGTACTTC.